This T cell receptor (beta chain) was retrieved from a study of OX40 agonist ivuxolimab in advanced cancers. CDR3 length: 13 amino acids. Trimming left V 7 bases short and J 3 bases short, with 12 bases between. Germline lookup yields CDR1 MDHEN and CDR2 SYDVKM. Clones were sequenced by immunoSEQ multiplex PCR, and TCRdb holds only the in-frame ones, with some missing. The data contain fewer than 65,000 clones, about 94% of them singletons. The rearrangement joins TRBV28 to TRBJ1-2, with TRBD1 as a possible D gene (6 bases). The sample here was CD4+ or CD8+ T cells sorted from blood, taken in a trial of the OX40 agonist ivuxolimab. This clonotype originated in an adult with an advanced solid tumor such as melanoma, head and neck, liver or kidney cancer. CDR3 sequence: CASTEAGDYGYTF. In DNA, the CDR3 is TGTGCCAGCACCGAGGCAGGGGACTATGGCTACACCTTC.